The 30 T cell receptor delta chains below were found in one sample sequenced in a study of delta chain sequences of gamma delta T cells (dated by TCRdb to about 2017). Libraries came from 5' RACE. The data were produced on an Illumina MiSeq. TCRdb reprocessed the public data with the CATT caller; entries with the same nucleotide sequence were combined afterwards. The sample data list approximately 400 delta-chain clones, and 44% of these were observed just once. Together, the top ten hold around 25% of the sample. The sequenced material came from either unsorted cells or a sorted T cell fraction (not recorded which). The origin of the receptors is a human donor in good health.

As regards this clone: One base away lies a much larger clone, so this may be a sequencing read error. The chain couples TRDV1 to TRDJ1; 11 bases fit TRDD3. Germline loops: CDR1 TSWWSYY, CDR2 QGS. The V gene end was trimmed by 3 bases and the J gene end by 0 bases; junction bases not matched to a gene: 24. This CDR3 is 23 amino acids long. CDR3 in DNA: TGTGCTCTTGGGGATCCGTCATTTCATACGTCTGGGGGATACACGATGTACACCGATAAACTCATCTTT. Protein product: CALGDPSFHTSGGYTMYTDKLIF.

This clone counts as large. The chain recombines TRDV2 with TRDJ1; TRDD3 is a possible D gene (5 bases). Between the trimmed V and J ends, which lost 0 bases and 0 bases, there was a span of 19 bases. The CDR3 contains 18 residues. The V gene's germline CDR1 is GEAIGNYY and CDR2 EKD. CDR3 in DNA: TGTGCCTGTGACACCGTTCTGGGACAACCATCGTACACCGATAAACTCATCTTT. This encodes CACDTVLGQPSYTDKLIF.

Of note for this clone: The translation of this DNA and the TCRdb protein of a much larger clone differ at residue 9, probably owing to a read error; the protein shown here is translated from the DNA. This chain joins TRDV1 and TRDJ1, with D unresolved. V dropped 0 bases and J dropped 1 base, with 12 bases sitting between them. The length of the CDR3 is 16 residues. Germline-derived CDR1 and CDR2 are TSWWSYY and QGS. The CDR3 DNA follows: TGTGCTCTTGGGGAACTGAATTCCCACGGCACCGATAAACTCATCTTT. Amino acid sequence: CALGELNSHGTDKLIF.

With regard to this clone: One end of the junction varies from germline; a read error may be responsible. The rearrangement uses TRDV2 and TRDJ1, with TRDD3 identical over 12 bases. The CDR3 runs 20 residues. Germline V CDR1 and CDR2: GEAIGNYY, EKD. Written as DNA, the CDR3 is TGTGCCTGTGACACCCTGGAGGCCGCGCGTACTGGGGGATACACCGATAAACGCATCTTT. As protein: CACDTLEAARTGGYTDKRIF.

Remarks on this clone: It differs at one base from a far larger clone, so likely a read error. The same CDR3 is also encoded by other DNA sequences in this sample. The chain carries TRDV2 and TRDJ1; 10 bases are shared with TRDD3. This CDR3 is built from 20 residues. Germline V gene data show CDR1 as GEAIGNYY and CDR2 as EKD. Germline trimming cut 0 bases from V and 0 bases from J; bases unmatched to any gene: 15. The CDR3 DNA is TGTGCCTGTGACACCCTAGAGGCCGCTCGTACTGGGGGATACACCGATAAACTCATCTTT. This codes for CACDTLEAARTGGYTDKLIF.

Remarks on this clone: A far larger clone lies a single base away; this is likely a read error. The rearrangement uses TRDV2 and TRDJ1; 8 positions agree with TRDD3. The germline gives CDR1 GEAIGNYY, CDR2 EKD. The CDR3 is 15 amino acids. Unmatched junction bases numbered 8, after V lost 6 bases and J lost 0 bases. The CDR3 reads CACHPLGAHTDKLIF. CDR3 coding DNA: TGTGCCTGTCACCCACTGGGGGCCCACACCGATAAACTCATCTTT.

Concerning this clone: The protein held in TCRdb is that of a much larger clone and does not match this DNA's translation at residue 4, likely because of a read error; the protein shown is translated from the DNA. The gene calls are TRDV1 and TRDJ1; 7 nucleotides line up with TRDD2. Germline CDR1 TSWWSYY, CDR2 QGS. The CDR3 is 16 residues long. The CDR3 DNA is TGTGCTCTTAGGGAACTGAATTCCTACGGCACCGATAAACTCATCTTT. Its translation is CALRELNSYGTDKLIF.

To note about this clone: This probably arose from a read error, given a far larger clone one base away. V is TRDV1 and J is TRDJ1; 8 nucleotides agree with TRDD3. In germline, CDR1 is TSWWSYY, CDR2 QGS. The CDR3 runs to 17 residues. Written as DNA, the CDR3 is TGTGCTCTTGGGAAACTAAGGACTGGGGGTCATACCGATAAACTCATCTTT. It translates to CALGKLRTGGHTDKLIF.

As to this clone: The germline gene is not matched at one end of the junction; a read error may be the cause. The V and J genes are TRDV2 and TRDJ1; 12 bases match TRDD3. This CDR3 is built from 20 residues. From germline, CDR1 is GEAIGNYY and CDR2 EKD. CDR3 amino acids: CASDTVPGTAVLGDTDKLIF. CDR3 DNA: TGTGCCAGTGACACCGTTCCCGGGACGGCCGTACTGGGGGATACTGATAAACTCATCTTT.

By share of the sample, this clone is large (0.1 to 1%). This rearrangement joins TRDV1 to TRDJ1, with 7 bases aligning to TRDD3. Germline-derived CDR1 and CDR2 are TSWWSYY and QGS. With V trimmed by 1 base and J by 0 bases, 14 bases remained unmatched. The CDR3 is made up of 19 amino acids. The CDR3 DNA follows: TGTGCTCTTGGGGAACCTATCATACGGTACTGGGGAGACACCGATAAACTCATCTTT. This gives the protein CALGEPIIRYWGDTDKLIF.

Turning to this clone: A far larger clone is only one base removed, so a read error is likely. The chain has TRDV1 and TRDJ1; TRDD3 aligns across 7 bases. In germline, CDR1 is TSWWSYY, CDR2 QGS. The CDR3 consists of 19 residues. The CDR3 DNA sequence: TGTGCTCTTGGGGAACTCGAGTACTGGGGACATTCGGGCGCCGATAAACCCATCTTT. Translating gives CALGELEYWGHSGADKPIF.

This clone is classed as large. The chain couples TRDV2 to TRDJ3, with 11 bases identical to TRDD3. Germline assignment: CDR1 GEAIGNYY and CDR2 EKD. Germline trimming cut 2 bases from V and 1 base from J; bases unmatched to any gene: 15. The CDR3 loop spans 22 amino acids. This CDR3 is CACDKVGGGYALRSWDTRQMFF. CDR3 in DNA: TGTGCCTGTGACAAAGTTGGTGGGGGATACGCCCTCCGGTCCTGGGACACCCGACAGATGTTTTTC.

In its sample, this clone ranks as large. The gene calls are TRDV1 and TRDJ1; 11 nucleotides align to TRDD3. Trimming took 0 bases from V and 5 from J; bases not matched to a gene: 17. CDR3 length: 20 amino acids. Germline V lookup: CDR1 TSWWSYY, CDR2 QGS. The DNA of the CDR3 is TGTGCTCTTGGGGAACTTCCCGACTTGAAGAACTGGGGGATATCAGATAAACTCATCTTT. Translating gives CALGELPDLKNWGISDKLIF.

In this sample, this clone is large. CDR3 sequence: CALGPKKGIRPDKLIF. The CDR3 region has the DNA TGTGCTCTTGGGCCCAAAAAGGGGATACGCCCCGATAAACTCATCTTT. The chain couples TRDV1 to TRDJ1; TRDD3 matches at 9 bases. Trimming at V came to 5 bases and at J to 3 bases, leaving 10 bases not matched to a gene. CDR1 is TSWWSYY and CDR2 is QGS in the germline V gene. This CDR3 region has 16 residues.

By sample fraction, this clone is large. CDR3 DNA: TGTGCTCTTGGGGAAAAAAGGGGATACTCCACGTACACCGATAAACTCATCTTT. It translates to CALGEKRGYSTYTDKLIF. The rearrangement joins TRDV1 to TRDJ1; 8 bases are a match to TRDD3. Germline V gives CDR1 TSWWSYY, CDR2 QGS. J gave up 0 bases and V 2 bases, and 11 bases lay outside the gene matches. This CDR3 comprises 18 residues.

Concerning this clone: This may arise from a read error, as a much more abundant clone is one base away. Other DNA sequences in the sample encode the same CDR3. The chain couples TRDV1 to TRDJ4, with 10 bases fitting TRDD3. Trimming at V came to 7 bases and at J to 4 bases, leaving 21 bases not matched to a gene. This CDR3 is built from 18 residues. CDR1 is TSWWSYY and CDR2 is QGS in the germline V gene. The chain's CDR3 is CALASSYKRLGDFQPLIF. The DNA of the CDR3 is TGTGCTCTTGCATCTTCCTACAAACGACTGGGGGATTTTCAACCCCTGATCTTT.

Points on this clone: The protein recorded in TCRdb matches a much larger clone and deviates from this DNA's translation at residue 17, suggesting a read error; the protein here is obtained by translating the DNA. The chain joins TRDV2 to TRDJ1; 11 nucleotides align to TRDD3. Germline-derived CDR1 and CDR2 are GEAIGNYY and EKD. This CDR3 comprises 20 residues. The CDR3 DNA follows: TGTGCCTGTGACCCACTCCTGGATGGGACCCCTGGGGGATACACCGATAGACTCATCTTT. Its translation is CACDPLLDGTPGGYTDRLIF.

On this clone: This likely came from a read error, as a far larger clone is one base away. The gene calls are TRDV1 and TRDJ1; 8 nucleotides match TRDD3. Trimming at V came to 5 bases and at J to 13 bases, leaving 30 bases not matched to a gene. Germline V gene data show CDR1 as TSWWSYY and CDR2 as QGS. This CDR3 has 19 amino acids. The CDR3 sequence: CALGKWPAIPLTTGGYSIF. The CDR3 DNA reads TGTGCTCTTGGGAAATGGCCTGCCATCCCTCTTACGACTGGGGGCTACTCCATCTTT.

As regards this clone: Given a far larger clone just one base away, this is likely a sequencing read error. The chain employs TRDV2 and TRDJ1; possible D gene TRDD3, 5 bases. Germline V gene lookup returns CDR1 GEAIGNYY and CDR2 EKD. This CDR3 comprises 19 residues. Between the trimmed V and J ends, which lost 5 bases and 0 bases, there was a span of 27 bases. In DNA form, the CDR3 reads TGTGCCTGTGTCCCATTACGCCCCAGGGGGTTATTGTACACCGATAAACTCATCTTT. Its translation is CACVPLRPRGLLYTDKLIF.

This clone was counted once. A far larger clone is only one base removed, so a read error is likely. The identical CDR3 is also encoded by other nucleotide sequences in the sample. The chain links TRDV1 to TRDJ1, with D maybe TRDD3 (9 bases). CDR3 size: 23 residues. Looked up from germline, CDR1 is TSWWSYY and CDR2 is QGS. V shed 3 bases and J shed 0 bases, with 35 bases lying between them. In nucleotides, the CDR3 is TGTGCTCTTGGGGATACCCTCCTTCCTAAGAGTACTGGGGGACTCATCAACACCGATAAACTCATCTTT. This encodes CALGDTLLPKSTGGLINTDKLIF.

This clone is deemed hyperexpanded. Other DNA sequences in this sample translate to the same CDR3. The rearrangement joins TRDV2 to TRDJ1; 9 bases line up with TRDD3. With 1 base clipped from V and 0 bases from J, the junction kept 17 bases outside the gene matches. From germline, CDR1 is GEAIGNYY and CDR2 EKD. The CDR3 length is 20 residues. The CDR3 loop reads CACDTIPSRPTGGHTDKLIF. CDR3 sequence (DNA): TGTGCCTGTGACACAATTCCCTCTCGACCAACTGGGGGACACACCGATAAACTCATCTTT.

This clone was counted only a few times. The rearrangement joins TRDV2 to TRDJ1; 8 bases line up with TRDD3. The germline V gene has CDR1 GEAIGNYY and CDR2 EKD. V shed 1 base and J 0 bases; nucleotides not matched to a gene: 12. The CDR3 totals 18 residues. The chain's CDR3 is CACDTISGGTKYTDKLIF. CDR3 DNA: TGTGCCTGTGACACTATCTCTGGGGGAACCAAGTACACCGATAAACTCATCTTT.

This clone is large within its sample. This chain uses TRDV2 with TRDJ3; 10 bases match TRDD3. CDR3 size: 21 residues. V shed 0 bases, J shed 2 bases, and the junction held 12 bases outside the gene matches. Looked up from germline, CDR1 is GEAIGNYY and CDR2 is EKD. CDR3 residues: CACDTVGPGDTRPWDTRQMFF. Written as DNA, the CDR3 is TGTGCCTGTGACACCGTGGGTCCGGGGGATACGCGCCCCTGGGACACCCGACAGATGTTTTTC.

About this clone: TCRdb lists the protein of a much larger clone for this DNA, which differs at residue 17, so this is likely a read error; the protein given here is translated from the DNA itself. The genes are TRDV2 and TRDJ3, with D perhaps TRDD3 (5 bases). The CDR3 is 20 residues long. From germline, CDR1 is GEAIGNYY and CDR2 EKD. CDR3 nucleotides: TGTGCCTGTGACACTGCCAGCGGGGGGCCAAGCTCCTGGGACACCCGACATATGTTTTTC. The encoded protein is CACDTASGGPSSWDTRHMFF.

Turning to this clone: This sequence is one base from a far larger clone and is likely a read error. This rearrangement joins TRDV2 to TRDJ1, with 10 bases fitting TRDD3. The CDR3 spans 17 residues. Germline CDR1 GEAIGNYY, CDR2 EKD. The CDR3 loop is CACVTVTNTGGSGKLIF. Here the CDR3 DNA reads TGTGCCTGTGTCACCGTCACTAATACTGGGGGATCCGGTAAACTCATCTTT.

This clone is categorized as large (0.1 to 1%). The chain joins TRDV2 to TRDJ1, with 8 bases matching TRDD3. V was pared by 0 bases and J by 0 bases, with 11 bases of the junction left unmatched. The CDR3 has 18 amino acids. Looked up from germline, CDR1 is GEAIGNYY and CDR2 is EKD. CDR3 sequence (DNA): TGTGCCTGTGACACCGTAGGGCTGGGGGACGCGTACACCGATAAACTCATCTTT. This codes for CACDTVGLGDAYTDKLIF.

To note about this clone: Only one base separates this from a far larger clonotype, so it likely reflects a read error. The chain is built from TRDV2 and TRDJ3; TRDD3 matches at 9 bases. The CDR3 totals 22 residues. J lost 1 base, V lost 2 bases, and 17 bases had no gene match. Germline CDR1 is GEAIGNYY and CDR2 is EKD. In nucleotides, the CDR3 is TGTGCCTGTGACAAAGTTGGTAGGGGATACGCCCTCCGGTCCTGGGACACCCGACAGATGTTTTTC. Encoded protein: CACDKVGRGYALRSWDTRQMFF.

Regarding this clone: The TCRdb record carries a much larger clone's protein, which differs from this DNA's translation at residue 2; a read error is the likely cause, and the protein listed here is the DNA translation. The chain combines TRDV2 with TRDJ1, with 9 bases fitting TRDD3. This CDR3 spans 20 amino acids. The germline gives CDR1 GEAIGNYY, CDR2 EKD. This CDR3 is CSCDPLLDGTPGGYTDKLIF. In DNA form, the CDR3 reads TGTTCCTGTGACCCACTCCTGGATGGGACCCCTGGGGGATACACCGATAAACTCATCTTT.

Notes on this clone: A far more abundant clone sits one base away, making this likely a read error. Within the sample, other DNA sequences also encode this same CDR3. This chain links TRDV2 with TRDJ1; tentative D call: TRDD3 (6 bases). The CDR3 runs to 16 residues. Trimming pared 3 bases from V and 1 base from J, leaving 17 bases between. CDR1 and CDR2 from the germline V gene are GEAIGNYY and EKD. CDR3 nucleotides: TGTGCCTGTGACCAACTTGGGGGTCGGACCACCGATAAACTCATCTTT. Translating gives CACDQLGGRTTDKLIF.

Notes on this clone: The amino acid sequence in TCRdb belongs to a much larger clone and departs from this DNA's translation at residue 8, likely a sequencing read error; the sequence shown is translated from the DNA. The rearrangement joins TRDV2 to TRDJ3; 7 bases map to TRDD3. V was clipped by 1 base and J by 0 bases; unmatched bases: 11. The CDR3 has 20 amino acids. CDR1 is GEAIGNYY and CDR2 is EKD in the germline V gene. The CDR3 loop is CACDTASWGPSSWDTRQMFF. CDR3 nucleotide sequence: TGTGCCTGTGACACTGCCAGCTGGGGGCCAAGCTCCTGGGACACCCGACAGATGTTTTTC.